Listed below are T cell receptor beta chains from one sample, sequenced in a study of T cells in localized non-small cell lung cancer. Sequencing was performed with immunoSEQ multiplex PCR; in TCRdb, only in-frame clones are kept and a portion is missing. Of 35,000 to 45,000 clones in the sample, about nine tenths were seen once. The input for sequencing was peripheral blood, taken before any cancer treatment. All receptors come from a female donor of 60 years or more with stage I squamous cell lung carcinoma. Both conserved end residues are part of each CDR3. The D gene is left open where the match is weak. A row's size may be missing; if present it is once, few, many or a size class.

CDR3: CASSQVTGGGLEKLFF; DNA: TGCGCCAGCAGCCAAGTGACCGGGGGCGGCCTTGAAAAACTGTTTTTT; D: .; size: .; V: TRBV4-1; J: TRBJ1-4
CDR3: CASSPTGVSYEQYF; DNA: TGTGCCAGCAGCCCCACAGGGGTTTCCTACGAGCAGTACTTC; D: TRBD1; size: once; V: TRBV9; J: TRBJ2-7
CDR3: CASSRREGLFHIQYF; DNA: TGTGCCAGCAGTCGCCGAGAGGGTCTTTTTCACATTCAGTACTTC; D: .; size: .; V: TRBV6-5; J: TRBJ2-4
CDR3: CSVEGQRLNTEAFF; DNA: TGCAGCGTTGAAGGGCAGAGGCTGAACACTGAAGCTTTCTTT; D: .; size: .; V: TRBV29-1; J: TRBJ1-1
CDR3: CASSPGQGMNTEAFF; DNA: TGTGCCAGCAGCCCAGGACAGGGAATGAACACTGAAGCTTTCTTT; D: TRBD1; size: .; V: TRBV6-4; J: TRBJ1-1
CDR3: CASSQDLPAFRGYTF; DNA: TGCGCCAGCAGCCAAGATCTACCGGCCTTCCGTGGCTACACCTTC; D: .; size: .; V: TRBV4-3; J: TRBJ1-2
CDR3: CASSPLAGGPGEQFF; DNA: TGTGCCAGCAGTCCCCTAGCGGGAGGGCCGGGTGAGCAGTTCTTC; D: TRBD2; size: .; V: TRBV2; J: TRBJ2-1
CDR3: CASSPLVFAYNEQFF; DNA: TGCGCCAGCAGCCCCTTAGTTTTCGCCTACAATGAGCAGTTCTTC; D: .; size: .; V: TRBV4-1; J: TRBJ2-1
CDR3: CASSHGTTNTGELFF; DNA: TGTGCCAGCAGCCACGGGACGACGAACACCGGGGAGCTGTTTTTT; D: .; size: .; V: TRBV5-8; J: TRBJ2-2
CDR3: CASSAKGGTSYEQYF; DNA: TGTGCCAGCAGCGCAAAGGGGGGAACTAGTTACGAGCAGTACTTC; D: .; size: .; V: TRBV9; J: TRBJ2-7
CDR3: CVGGDRGQPGQYF; DNA: TGTGTGGGGGGGGACAGGGGCCAACCAGGTCAGTACTTC; D: TRBD1; size: few; V: TRBV6-1; J: TRBJ2-4
CDR3: CASSSPSGVYIQYF; DNA: TGTGCCAGCAGTTCCCCTAGCGGGGTATACATTCAGTACTTC; D: TRBD2; size: .; V: TRBV6-6; J: TRBJ2-4
CDR3: CASSFGGSRSNQPQHF; DNA: TGTGCCAGCAGTTTTGGGGGGAGTCGTAGCAATCAGCCCCAGCATTTT; D: .; size: .; V: TRBV28; J: TRBJ1-5
CDR3: CASIGHPNQPQHF; DNA: TGTGCCAGCATCGGACACCCCAATCAGCCCCAGCATTTT; D: .; size: .; V: TRBV6-5; J: TRBJ1-5
CDR3: CASSLEGGGTDTQYF; DNA: TGCGCCAGCAGCTTAGAGGGAGGGGGCACAGATACGCAGTATTTT; D: TRBD2; size: few; V: TRBV5-1; J: TRBJ2-3
CDR3: CASSPQWDGDGYTF; DNA: TGTGCCAGCAGCCCTCAGTGGGACGGCGATGGCTACACCTTC; D: .; size: .; V: TRBV11-2; J: TRBJ1-2
CDR3: CASHGTGGAYGYTF; DNA: TGTGCCAGCCATGGCACAGGGGGTGCCTATGGCTACACCTTC; D: TRBD1; size: once; V: TRBV6-5; J: TRBJ1-2
CDR3: CASSLMIAGGFYNEQFF; DNA: TGTGCCAGCAGCTTGATGATAGCGGGTGGCTTCTACAATGAGCAGTTCTTC; D: TRBD2; size: .; V: TRBV7-2; J: TRBJ2-1
CDR3: CASSPITGAISYEQYF; DNA: TGTGCCAGCAGCCCCATAACAGGGGCCATCTCCTACGAGCAGTACTTC; D: TRBD1; size: .; V: TRBV13; J: TRBJ2-7
CDR3: CSVLTGDYEQYF; DNA: TGCAGCGTTTTGACGGGGGACTACGAGCAGTACTTC; D: .; size: .; V: TRBV29-1; J: TRBJ2-7
CDR3: CASSYLPGELFF; DNA: TGTGCCAGCAGCTACCTACCCGGGGAGCTGTTTTTT; D: .; size: .; V: TRBV13; J: TRBJ2-2
CDR3: CASSSSGRATDTQYF; DNA: TGTGCCAGCAGCTCCTCGGGACGCGCCACAGATACGCAGTATTTT; D: .; size: .; V: TRBV7-3; J: TRBJ2-3
CDR3: CASSLEGGAGADTQYF; DNA: TGTGCCAGCAGCTTAGAGGGTGGTGCGGGAGCAGATACGCAGTATTTT; D: TRBD2; size: .; V: TRBV7-6; J: TRBJ2-3
CDR3: CASTQPVPGLAVLYNEQFF; DNA: TGTGCCAGTACCCAACCGGTCCCGGGACTAGCGGTACTATACAATGAGCAGTTCTTC; D: TRBD2; size: .; V: TRBV19; J: TRBJ2-1
CDR3: CASSYAGGGYGYTF; DNA: TGTGCCAGCAGTTACGCAGGGGGCGGGTATGGCTACACCTTC; D: TRBD1; size: .; V: TRBV6-5; J: TRBJ1-2
CDR3: CASSQGVAGQQYF; DNA: TGTGCCAGCAGCCAAGGGGTAGCGGGACAGCAGTACTTC; D: .; size: .; V: TRBV14; J: TRBJ2-5
CDR3: CASSLMGQSYEQYF; DNA: TGTGCCAGTAGCTTAATGGGACAGTCCTACGAGCAGTACTTC; D: TRBD1; size: .; V: TRBV19; J: TRBJ2-7
CDR3: CASSLAVNTGELFF; DNA: TGCGCCAGCAGCTTGGCAGTGAACACCGGGGAGCTGTTTTTT; D: .; size: .; V: TRBV5-1; J: TRBJ2-2
CDR3: CASSLGGRSEQFF; DNA: TGTGCCAGCAGCTTGGGCGGGAGAAGTGAGCAGTTCTTC; D: TRBD2; size: .; V: TRBV11-2; J: TRBJ2-1
CDR3: CASSVTGGETQYF; DNA: TGTGCCAGCAGCGTAACAGGGGGAGAGACCCAGTACTTC; D: TRBD1; size: .; V: TRBV9; J: TRBJ2-5
CDR3: CASSPRLAGYNEQFF; DNA: TGTGCCAGCAGCCCTCGACTAGCGGGTTACAATGAGCAGTTCTTC; D: TRBD2; size: .; V: TRBV9; J: TRBJ2-1
CDR3: CASSLRADSSYEQYF; DNA: TGTGCCAGCAGCCTACGGGCGGACAGCTCCTACGAGCAGTACTTC; D: .; size: .; V: TRBV6-6; J: TRBJ2-7
CDR3: CASSLDPTTDTQYF; DNA: TGTGCCAGCAGCCTGGACCCTACCACAGATACGCAGTATTTT; D: .; size: .; V: TRBV6-6; J: TRBJ2-3
CDR3: CASRTTGTNTGELFF; DNA: TGTGCCAGTAGGACGACAGGAACGAACACCGGGGAGCTGTTTTTT; D: .; size: .; V: TRBV19; J: TRBJ2-2
CDR3: CASSLVSPEYGYTF; DNA: TGTGCCAGCAGCTTGGTTAGTCCGGAGTATGGCTACACCTTC; D: .; size: .; V: TRBV7-9; J: TRBJ1-2
CDR3: CASSYSGRSNQPQHF; DNA: TGTGCCAGCAGTTACTCGGGACGGAGCAATCAGCCCCAGCATTTT; D: .; size: .; V: TRBV6-5; J: TRBJ1-5
CDR3: CASSPGTWNTGELFF; DNA: TGCGCCAGCAGCCCAGGGACGTGGAACACCGGGGAGCTGTTTTTT; D: .; size: once; V: TRBV5-1; J: TRBJ2-2
CDR3: CASSAPDRGSGNTIYF; DNA: TGCGCCAGCAGTGCTCCGGACAGGGGTTCTGGAAACACCATATATTTT; D: TRBD1; size: .; V: TRBV10-2; J: TRBJ1-3
CDR3: CATSSPGTSIEETQYF; DNA: TGTGCCACCAGCAGCCCCGGGACTAGCATAGAAGAGACCCAGTACTTC; D: TRBD2; size: .; V: TRBV15; J: TRBJ2-5
CDR3: CASSIDLLGGSLGDGYTF; DNA: TGTGCCAGTAGTATAGATCTATTGGGGGGATCCCTAGGAGATGGCTACACCTTC; D: .; size: .; V: TRBV19; J: TRBJ1-2
CDR3: CASLRSAGGVDEQFF; DNA: TGTGCCAGCCTTAGATCGGCGGGAGGCGTCGATGAGCAGTTCTTC; D: TRBD2; size: .; V: TRBV6-5; J: TRBJ2-1
CDR3: CASILSWGRDEQFF; DNA: TGTGCCAGCATCCTAAGCTGGGGGAGGGATGAGCAGTTCTTC; D: TRBD2; size: .; V: TRBV27; J: TRBJ2-1
CDR3: CASSLVAGVGNEQFF; DNA: TGTGCCAGCAGCTTAGTAGCGGGAGTTGGTAATGAGCAGTTCTTC; D: TRBD2; size: .; V: TRBV7-2; J: TRBJ2-1
CDR3: CASSVEGSGTYNEQFF; DNA: TGTGCCAGCAGCGTAGAGGGTAGCGGGACCTACAATGAGCAGTTCTTC; D: TRBD2; size: .; V: TRBV9; J: TRBJ2-1